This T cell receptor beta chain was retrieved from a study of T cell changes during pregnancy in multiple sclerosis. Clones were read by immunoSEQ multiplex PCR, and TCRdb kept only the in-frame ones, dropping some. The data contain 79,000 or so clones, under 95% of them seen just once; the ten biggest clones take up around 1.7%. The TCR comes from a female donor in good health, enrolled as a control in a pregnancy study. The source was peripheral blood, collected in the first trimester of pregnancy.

The CDR3 sequence is CASSDQRGGYNEQFF. The CDR3 DNA reads as TGTGCCAGCAGTGACCAGCGGGGGGGGTACAATGAGCAGTTCTTC. The chain carries TRBV6-1 and TRBJ2-1; TRBD2 aligns across 10 bases. The CDR3 runs 15 residues. The V gene's germline CDR1 is MNHNS and CDR2 SASEGT. Trimming took 3 bases from V and 4 from J; bases not matched to a gene: 3.